This T cell receptor (beta chain) appears in the sequencing data of a study of T cell responses to AZD1222 COVID-19 vaccine. Study as a whole: Whether given at about 4 or about 12 weeks, second doses were pooled. The study, taken as a whole, reports: Spike-specific TCR repertoires showed rising breadth and depth after two AZD1222 doses. Vaccine-related CD4 TCRs covered spike, predominating at 160-218 and 743-854.

TCRdb keeps only in-frame clones here, not all; method: immunoSEQ multiplex PCR. The sample lists about 72,000 clones; about nine tenths were seen once. This CDR3 has 14 residues. The germline V gene encodes CDR1 MGHRA and CDR2 YSYEKL. The ends were cut back, 5 bases at V and 6 bases at J, with 17 bases in the middle. Remarks on this clone: Its antigen is not known.

Here the sequenced sample was peripheral blood, taken on day 0 of AZD1222 vaccination. This rearrangement joins TRBV4-1 to TRBJ2-7, with a weak D call TRBD2 (6 bases). This receptor was taken from an adult in good health. The CDR3 region is CASSDWRGSGEQYF. As DNA, the CDR3 is TGCGCCAGCAGCGACTGGAGGGGAAGTGGCGAGCAGTACTTC.